This T cell receptor beta chain was recorded in a study of blood T cell repertoires in COVID-19. Germline CDR1 is MDHEN and CDR2 is SYDVKM. This CDR3 has 17 residues. V lost 6 bases, J lost 2 bases, and 10 bases stayed unmatched. This table comes from immunoSEQ multiplex PCR, and its TCRdb copy is limited to in-frame clones, with some not included. The repertoire includes roughly 61,000 clones, about 84% of them detected once, and around 4.5% sits in the top ten. This chain links TRBV28 with TRBJ2-3; 11 bases are shared with TRBD2. Specimen: peripheral blood. This clonotype originated in a man aged 40-49 years with active COVID-19. The chain's CDR3 is CASSGGTSGGPTDTQYF. The CDR3 DNA sequence: TGTGCCAGCAGCGGGGGTACTAGCGGGGGACCCACAGATACGCAGTATTTT.